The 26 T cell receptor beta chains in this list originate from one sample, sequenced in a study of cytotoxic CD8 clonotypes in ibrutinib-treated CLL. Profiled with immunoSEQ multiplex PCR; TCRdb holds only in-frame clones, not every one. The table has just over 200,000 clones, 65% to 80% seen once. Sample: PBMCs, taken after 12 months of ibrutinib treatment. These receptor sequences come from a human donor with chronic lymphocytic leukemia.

Here the CDR3 reads CASSLGQGNTEAFF. In DNA, the CDR3 is TGTGCCAGCAGCTTGGGACAGGGGAACACTGAAGCTTTCTTT. The chain is built from TRBV6-5 and TRBJ1-1; 9 bases are a match to TRBD1. The length of the CDR3 is 14 residues. Germline V gives CDR1 MNHEY, CDR2 SVGAGI. The ends lost 6 bases at V and 1 base at J; junction bases unmatched: 3.

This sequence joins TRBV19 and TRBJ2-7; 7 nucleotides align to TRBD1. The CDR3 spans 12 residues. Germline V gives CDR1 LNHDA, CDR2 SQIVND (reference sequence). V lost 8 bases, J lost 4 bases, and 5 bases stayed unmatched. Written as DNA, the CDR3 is TGTGCCAGTTCGGACAGGACTTACGAGCAGTACTTC. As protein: CASSDRTYEQYF.

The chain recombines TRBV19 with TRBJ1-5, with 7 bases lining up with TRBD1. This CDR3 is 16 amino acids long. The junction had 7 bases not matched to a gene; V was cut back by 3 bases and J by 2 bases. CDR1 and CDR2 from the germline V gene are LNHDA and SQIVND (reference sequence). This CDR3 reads CASSIEQGIGNQPQHF. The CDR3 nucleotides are TGTGCCAGTAGTATCGAACAGGGGATAGGCAATCAGCCCCAGCATTTT.

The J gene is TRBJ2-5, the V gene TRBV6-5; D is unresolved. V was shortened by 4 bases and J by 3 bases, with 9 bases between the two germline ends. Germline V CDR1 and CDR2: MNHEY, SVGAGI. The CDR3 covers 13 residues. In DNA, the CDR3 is TGTGCCAGCAGTTCCTACTACAAAGAGACCCAGTACTTC. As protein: CASSSYYKETQYF.

The DNA of the CDR3 is TGTGCCAGCAGTTCCGATTATGGCTACACCTTC. Residues: CASSSDYGYTF. The genes are TRBV6-5 and TRBJ1-2; no definite D call. The CDR3 covers 11 residues. Germline CDR1 MNHEY, CDR2 SVGAGI. V lost 4 bases and J 5 bases, leaving 5 bases between the germline ends.

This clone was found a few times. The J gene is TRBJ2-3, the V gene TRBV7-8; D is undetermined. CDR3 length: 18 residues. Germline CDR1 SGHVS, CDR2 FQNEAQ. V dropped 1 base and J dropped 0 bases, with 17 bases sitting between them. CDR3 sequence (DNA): TGTGCCAGCAGCTTAGAAACATTTGGCCACCGAAGCACAGATACGCAGTATTTT. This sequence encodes CASSLETFGHRSTDTQYF.

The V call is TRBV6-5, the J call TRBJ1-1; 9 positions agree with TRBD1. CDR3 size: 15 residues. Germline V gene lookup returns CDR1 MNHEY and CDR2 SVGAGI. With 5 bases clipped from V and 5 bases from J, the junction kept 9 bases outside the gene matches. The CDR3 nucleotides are TGTGCCAGCAGTCCGGACAGGGGAACGGGGACTGAAGCTTTCTTT. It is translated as CASSPDRGTGTEAFF.

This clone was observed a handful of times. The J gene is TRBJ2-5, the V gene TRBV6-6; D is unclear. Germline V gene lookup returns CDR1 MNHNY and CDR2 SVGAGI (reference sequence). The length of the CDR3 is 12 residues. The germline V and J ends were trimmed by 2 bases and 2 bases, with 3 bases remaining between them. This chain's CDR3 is CASSYSQETQYF. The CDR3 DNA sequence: TGTGCCAGCAGTTACAGTCAAGAGACCCAGTACTTC.

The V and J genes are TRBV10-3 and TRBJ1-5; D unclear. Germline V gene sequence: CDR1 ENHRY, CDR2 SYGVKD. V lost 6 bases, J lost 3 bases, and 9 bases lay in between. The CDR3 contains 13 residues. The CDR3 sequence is CAIRPPSNQPQHF. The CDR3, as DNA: TGTGCCATCAGGCCGCCCTCCAATCAGCCCCAGCATTTT.

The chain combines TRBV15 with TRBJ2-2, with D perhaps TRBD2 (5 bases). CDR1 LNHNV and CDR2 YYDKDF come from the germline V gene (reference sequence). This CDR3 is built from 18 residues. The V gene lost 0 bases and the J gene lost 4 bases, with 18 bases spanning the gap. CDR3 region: CATSREEVWSRGTGELFF. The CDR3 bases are TGTGCCACCAGCAGAGAAGAGGTATGGAGTCGGGGCACCGGGGAGCTGTTTTTT.

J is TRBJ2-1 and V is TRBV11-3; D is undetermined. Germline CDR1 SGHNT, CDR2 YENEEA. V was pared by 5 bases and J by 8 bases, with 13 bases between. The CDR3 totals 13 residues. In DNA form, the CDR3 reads TGTGCCAGCAGCGGAGACCTTAGGGATGAGCAGTTCTTC. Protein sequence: CASSGDLRDEQFF.

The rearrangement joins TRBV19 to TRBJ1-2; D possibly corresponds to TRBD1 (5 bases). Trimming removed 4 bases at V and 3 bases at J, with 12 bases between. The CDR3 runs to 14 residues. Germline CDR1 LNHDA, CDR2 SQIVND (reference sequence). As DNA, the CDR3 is TGTGCCAGTAGTACCAGGGCGGCCGACTATGGCTACACCTTC. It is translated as CASSTRAADYGYTF.

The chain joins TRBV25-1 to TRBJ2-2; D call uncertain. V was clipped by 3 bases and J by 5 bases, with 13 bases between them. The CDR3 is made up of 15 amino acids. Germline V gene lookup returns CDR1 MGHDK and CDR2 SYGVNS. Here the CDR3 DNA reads TGTGCCAGCAGTGACAAATCGCCCGGGACCGGGGAGCTGTTTTTT. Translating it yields CASSDKSPGTGELFF.

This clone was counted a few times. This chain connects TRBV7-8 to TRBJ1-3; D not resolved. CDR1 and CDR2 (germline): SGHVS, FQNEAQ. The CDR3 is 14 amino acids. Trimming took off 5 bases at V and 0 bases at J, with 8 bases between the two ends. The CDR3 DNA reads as TGTGCCAGCAGCCTCGGGATCTCTGGAAACACCATATATTTT. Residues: CASSLGISGNTIYF. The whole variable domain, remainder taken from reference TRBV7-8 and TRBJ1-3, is GAGVSQSPRYKVAKRGQDVALRCDPISGHVSLFWYQQALGQGPEFLTYFQNEAQLDKSGLPSDRFFAERPEGSVSTLKIQRTQQEDSAVYLCASSLGISGNTIYFGEGSWLTVV.

The CDR3 region has the DNA TGTGCCAGCAGACAGACTAGCGGGCCCTACGAGCAGTACTTC. Protein sequence: CASRQTSGPYEQYF. The V and J genes are TRBV2 and TRBJ2-7; 10 bases are shared with TRBD2. Germline V gives CDR1 SNHLY, CDR2 FYNNEI. The CDR3 length is 14 residues. V gave up 6 bases and J gave up 2 bases; unmatched junction bases: 4.

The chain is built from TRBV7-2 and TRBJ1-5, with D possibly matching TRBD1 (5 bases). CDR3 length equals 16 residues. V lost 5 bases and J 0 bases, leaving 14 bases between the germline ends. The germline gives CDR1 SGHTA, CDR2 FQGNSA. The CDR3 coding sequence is TGTGCCAGCAGCCATCTGGGGGGTATTAGCAATCAGCCCCAGCATTTT. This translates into CASSHLGGISNQPQHF.

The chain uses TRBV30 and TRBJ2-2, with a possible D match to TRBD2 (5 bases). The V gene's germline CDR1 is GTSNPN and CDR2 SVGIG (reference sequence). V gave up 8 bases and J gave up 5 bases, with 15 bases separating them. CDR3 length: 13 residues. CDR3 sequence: CALQAERTGELFF. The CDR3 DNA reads TGTGCCCTCCAGGCCGAGCGGACCGGGGAGCTGTTTTTT.

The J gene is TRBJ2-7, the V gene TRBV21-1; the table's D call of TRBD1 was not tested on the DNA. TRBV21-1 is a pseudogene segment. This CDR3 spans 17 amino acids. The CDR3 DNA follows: TGTGCCAGCAGCAACTATCACCGGGACAGGGGGGCTTACGAGCAGTACTTC. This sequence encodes CASSNYHRDRGAYEQYF.

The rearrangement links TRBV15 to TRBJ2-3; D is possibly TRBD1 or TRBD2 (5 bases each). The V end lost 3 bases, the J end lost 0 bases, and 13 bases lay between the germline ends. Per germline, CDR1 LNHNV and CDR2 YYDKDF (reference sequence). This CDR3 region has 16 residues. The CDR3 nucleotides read TGTGCCACCAGCAGCGCTGGGACGACTAGCACAGATACGCAGTATTTT. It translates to CATSSAGTTSTDTQYF.

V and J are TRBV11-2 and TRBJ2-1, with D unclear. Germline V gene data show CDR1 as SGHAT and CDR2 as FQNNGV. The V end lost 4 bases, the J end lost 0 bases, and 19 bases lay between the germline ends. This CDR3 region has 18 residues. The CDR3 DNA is TGTGCCAGCAGCTCAAGAGGTGGTAGCAAGAGCTCCTACAATGAGCAGTTCTTC. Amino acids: CASSSRGGSKSSYNEQFF.

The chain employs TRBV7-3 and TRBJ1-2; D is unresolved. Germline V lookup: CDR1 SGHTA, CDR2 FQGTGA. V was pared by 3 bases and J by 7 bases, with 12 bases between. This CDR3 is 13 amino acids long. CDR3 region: CASSFSPTGGYTF. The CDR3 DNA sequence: TGTGCCAGCAGCTTTTCTCCCACCGGTGGCTACACCTTC.

CDR3 in DNA: TGTGCCAGCAGTGAAGCAGGAGGTTCCCCCTACGAGCAGTACTTC. It specifies CASSEAGGSPYEQYF. This chain uses TRBV6-1 with TRBJ2-7, with TRBD2 as a possible D gene (5 bases). The V and J ends lost 0 bases and 2 bases respectively, with 11 bases between them. The CDR3 sequence is 15 residues long. Germline V gives CDR1 MNHNS, CDR2 SASEGT.

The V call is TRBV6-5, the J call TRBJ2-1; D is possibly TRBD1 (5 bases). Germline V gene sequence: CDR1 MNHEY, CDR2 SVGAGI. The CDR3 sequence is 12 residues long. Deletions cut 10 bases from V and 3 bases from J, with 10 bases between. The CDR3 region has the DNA TGTGCCACGCAGGGCGGCTACAATGAGCAGTTCTTC. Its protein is CATQGGYNEQFF.

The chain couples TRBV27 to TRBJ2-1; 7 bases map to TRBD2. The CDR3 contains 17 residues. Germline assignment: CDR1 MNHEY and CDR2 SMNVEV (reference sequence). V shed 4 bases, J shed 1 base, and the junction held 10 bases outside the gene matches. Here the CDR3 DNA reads TGTGCCAGCAGTTCGCTCGCGGCGGGAGTATCCTACAATGAGCAGTTCTTC. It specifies CASSSLAAGVSYNEQFF.

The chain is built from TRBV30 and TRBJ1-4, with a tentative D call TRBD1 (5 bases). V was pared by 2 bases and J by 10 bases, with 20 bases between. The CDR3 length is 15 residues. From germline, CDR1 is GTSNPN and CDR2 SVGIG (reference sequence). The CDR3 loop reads CAWSSGTALFGKLFF. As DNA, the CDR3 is TGTGCCTGGAGTTCGGGGACGGCCTTGTTTGGAAAACTGTTTTTT. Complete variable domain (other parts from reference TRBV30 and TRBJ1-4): SQTIHQWPATLVQPVGSPLSLECTVEGTSNPNLYWYRQAAGRGLQLLFYSVGIGQISSEVPQNLSASRPQDRQFILSSKKLLLSDSGFYLCAWSSGTALFGKLFFGSGTQLSVL.

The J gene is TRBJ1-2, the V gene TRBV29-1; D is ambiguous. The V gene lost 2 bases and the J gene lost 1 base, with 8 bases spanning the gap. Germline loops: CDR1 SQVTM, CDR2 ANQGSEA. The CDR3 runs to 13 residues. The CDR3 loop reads CSVESVGNYGYTF. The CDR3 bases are TGCAGCGTTGAATCGGTCGGTAACTATGGCTACACCTTC. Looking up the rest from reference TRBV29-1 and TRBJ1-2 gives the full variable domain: SAVISQKPSRDICQRGTSLTIQCQVDSQVTMMFWYRQQPGQSLTLIATANQGSEATYESGFVIDKFPISRPNLTFSTLTVSNMSPEDSSIYLCSVESVGNYGYTFGSGTRLTVV.